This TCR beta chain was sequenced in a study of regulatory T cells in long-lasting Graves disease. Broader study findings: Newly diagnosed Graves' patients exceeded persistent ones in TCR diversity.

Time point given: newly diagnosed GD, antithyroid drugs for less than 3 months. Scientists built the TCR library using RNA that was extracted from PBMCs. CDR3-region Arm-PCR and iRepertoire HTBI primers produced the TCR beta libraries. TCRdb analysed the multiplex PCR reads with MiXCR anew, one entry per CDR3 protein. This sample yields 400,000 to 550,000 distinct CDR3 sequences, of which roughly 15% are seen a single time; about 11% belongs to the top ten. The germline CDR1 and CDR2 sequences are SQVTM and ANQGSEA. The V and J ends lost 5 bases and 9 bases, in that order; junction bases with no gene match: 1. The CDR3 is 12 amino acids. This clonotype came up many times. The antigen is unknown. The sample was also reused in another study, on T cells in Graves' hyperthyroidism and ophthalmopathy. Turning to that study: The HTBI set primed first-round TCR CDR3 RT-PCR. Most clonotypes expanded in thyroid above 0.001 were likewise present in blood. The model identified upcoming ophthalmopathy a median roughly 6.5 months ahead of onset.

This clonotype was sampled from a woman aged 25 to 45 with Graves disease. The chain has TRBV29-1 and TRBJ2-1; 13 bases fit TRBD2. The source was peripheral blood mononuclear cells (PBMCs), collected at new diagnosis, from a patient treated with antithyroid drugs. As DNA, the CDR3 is TGCAGCGTTAGGACTAGCGGGAGTGAGCAGTTCTTC. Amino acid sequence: CSVRTSGSEQFF.